This T cell receptor beta chain was captured by sequencing in a study of CD8+ T cells in alopecia areata. With 5 bases removed from V and 7 bases from J, the gap between germline ends came to 18 bases. The CDR3 sequence is 14 residues long. Germline V gene lookup returns CDR1 SEHNR and CDR2 FQNEAQ (reference sequence). Worth noting for this clone: Its antigen is unknown.

Investigators isolated RNA and reverse transcribed it into cDNA to act as the sequencing template. Clones were sequenced by immunoSEQ multiplex PCR, and TCRdb holds only the in-frame ones, with some missing. The table shows fewer than 200,000 clones, with 67% occurring only once. General study results and limits: Normal skin's resident alphabeta T cells are also sequenced in scalp samples.

The TCR sequence derives from a human donor with alopecia areata. The starting material was CD8+ T cells sorted from blood, obtained at week 0. The chain carries TRBV7-9 and TRBJ2-7; D may be TRBD2 (5 bases). In nucleotides, the CDR3 is TGTGCCAGCAGCCCGCCTTTACGGACTGAGGAGCAGTACTTC. This sequence encodes CASSPPLRTEEQYF.